Listed below are T cell receptor beta chains from one sample, sequenced in a study of T-cell memory formation after mild COVID-19. TCRdb reprocessed the 5' RACE reads via MiXCR and lists one record per CDR3 protein. The sample carries roughly 110,000 distinct CDR3 sequences, around 12% recorded once. Sequencing used PBMCs or a T cell subset sorted from them (not recorded which). The receptors were gathered from an adult woman who had mild COVID-19 (a few samples of this study predate the infection). Cell type and time point are not known. Both conserved end residues are part of each CDR3. D genes are given only for firm matches. Expanded clones get a size class; other rows say once, few or many, or leave the size out.

V: TRBV29-1
D: TRBD1
size: .
CDR3: CSVESGTGHEKLFF

V: TRBV23-1
D: .
size: .
CDR3: CASSKEFF

V: TRBV24-1
D: TRBD2
size: .
CDR3: CATSDLQRGITGELFF

V: TRBV11-2
D: TRBD2
size: few
CDR3: CASSLHRGTSGSTANVLTF

V: TRBV11-2
D: .
size: .
CDR3: CASSLEEIPGASAYNEQFF

V: TRBV5-5
D: .
size: few
CDR3: CASSLRPPGELFF

V: TRBV6-5
D: .
size: few
CDR3: CASSYSDAGIGYGYTF

V: TRBV20-1
D: .
size: few
CDR3: CSASDTNTGELFF

V: TRBV7-3
D: TRBD1
size: few
CDR3: CASSLGTGGHSSYEQYF

V: TRBV24-1
D: TRBD1
size: once
CDR3: CATAGTGGPNQPQHF

V: TRBV24-1
D: TRBD1
size: few
CDR3: CATSAGNRGNTEAFF

V: TRBV7-3
D: .
size: .
CDR3: CASSSLGGNEQFF

V: TRBV12-3/TRBV12-4
D: TRBD2
size: many
CDR3: CASRQGTSGGTDTQYF

V: TRBV7-9
D: .
size: few
CDR3: CASSSQGPLTDTQYF

V: TRBV3-1
D: TRBD1
size: .
CDR3: CASSHPPGQVEIGELFF

V: TRBV4-1
D: .
size: few
CDR3: CASSQTAGFTDTQYF

V: TRBV20-1
D: TRBD2
size: many
CDR3: CSALLRDYLNNEQFF

V: TRBV11-2
D: TRBD2
size: .
CDR3: CASSLVPGGLAGELFF

V: TRBV25-1
D: TRBD2
size: few
CDR3: CASSLISGGFGEQFF

V: TRBV29-1
D: .
size: many
CDR3: CSVVTGADYNEQFF

V: TRBV4-3
D: TRBD1
size: few
CDR3: CASSQRQGWAEAFF

V: TRBV7-9
D: TRBD1
size: few
CDR3: CASSSGQGVTTSYEQYF

V: TRBV24-1
D: .
size: .
CDR3: CATSDPGQTAYNEQFF

V: TRBV29-1
D: .
size: .
CDR3: CSAFRQGAGSEAFF

V: TRBV21-1
D: .
size: .
CDR3: CASSKGGSRGSEQFF

V: TRBV9
D: TRBD1
size: .
CDR3: CASSVVQGAGYTEAFF

V: TRBV4-3
D: TRBD1
size: many
CDR3: CASSQATGGTYEQYF

V: TRBV7-2
D: .
size: .
CDR3: CASSQFAGTTDTQYF

V: TRBV15
D: .
size: .
CDR3: CATSREADTGELFF

V: TRBV12-3/TRBV12-4
D: .
size: .
CDR3: CASSFRDTSYEQYF

V: TRBV7-2
D: .
size: .
CDR3: CASSPGTPTYEQYF

V: TRBV12-3/TRBV12-4
D: .
size: .
CDR3: CASSFQGGLYNEQFF

V: TRBV6-5
D: .
size: many
CDR3: CASSFAGANVLTF

V: TRBV5-1
D: .
size: .
CDR3: CASSLGDYGYTF

V: TRBV20-1
D: TRBD2
size: few
CDR3: CSARDRGGTSGNIQYF

V: TRBV12-3/TRBV12-4
D: TRBD1
size: many
CDR3: CASSPGQGYEQYF

V: TRBV7-6
D: .
size: few
CDR3: CASSLVGGSGTDTQYF

V: TRBV6-5
D: TRBD1
size: many
CDR3: CASSYAEGYGQGTEAFF

V: TRBV4-2
D: .
size: few
CDR3: CASSQPATGVLTYEQYF

V: TRBV4-1
D: TRBD1
size: .
CDR3: CASSSRPTGGSYEQYF

V: TRBV5-1
D: .
size: few
CDR3: CASSLVGGPVQYF

V: TRBV5-4
D: .
size: .
CDR3: CASSLDPEPNQPQHF

V: TRBV20-1
D: .
size: few
CDR3: CSAPTTTSTDTQYF

V: TRBV7-3
D: TRBD1
size: many
CDR3: CASSSGQGIDTQYF

V: TRBV7-9
D: .
size: many
CDR3: CASSPPRWETQYF

V: TRBV6-1
D: .
size: .
CDR3: CASSEGVAYYNEQFF

V: TRBV7-6
D: TRBD2
size: many
CDR3: CASSPGLAGGPNEQFF

V: TRBV12-3/TRBV12-4
D: .
size: few
CDR3: CASSLGWELFF

V: TRBV29-1
D: TRBD1
size: few
CDR3: CSVGQGALAAQFF